The table lists the clone carrying this TCR beta chain with many counts. Antigen: not known. With the read ending 3 residues before the CDR3 end, the germline J gene is used to fill in that end. Patients and controls were mostly of Caucasian heritage. CVID subjects had received replacement immunoglobulin for at least one year. Donors gave about 5 to 8 ml heparinized peripheral whole blood. The sample belongs to a study of T cell clonality in common variable immunodeficiency. Study-wide findings and caveats: The cause of increased CVID clonality remains unclear without subpopulation sequencing. Common variable immunodeficiency TCR beta sequences reportedly had fewer deletions and N-nucleotide insertions.

The V gene's germline CDR1 is SQVTM and CDR2 ANQGSEA. The V end was cut by 5 bases, the J end by 2 bases, with 7 bases between. The CDR3 sequence is 13 residues long. Method: immunoSEQ multiplex PCR; TCRdb's copy keeps in-frame clones and lacks some. The data show roughly 23,000 clones, none appearing only once, with about 9.2% held by the ten largest. This clonotype was sampled from a human donor with common variable immunodeficiency. The J gene is TRBJ2-6, the V gene TRBV29-1; D gene ambiguous. The sequencing sample was made of peripheral blood mononuclear cells. The DNA read from the CDR3 is TGCAGCGTTTCCAACACTGGGGCCAACGTC. Its translation: CSVSNTGANV. The full CDR3 reads CSVSNTGANVLTF.